The rows below give T cell receptor beta chains drawn from one sample of a study of monozygotic twins with inflammatory bowel disease. TCRdb re-called the 5' RACE reads and catalogs CDR3 proteins one per entry, DNA excluded. Its table lists some 200,000 distinct CDR3 sequences. The material sequenced was blood. All receptors come from a human donor with ulcerative colitis or Crohn's disease, or a healthy co-twin of an affected twin (not recorded which). Each CDR3 is given with its conserved first and last residue.

J: TRBJ1-1; V: TRBV6-4; CDR3: CASSVVRDTEAFF
J: TRBJ1-4; V: TRBV6-1; CDR3: CASSEYGPYNEKLFF
J: TRBJ2-5; V: TRBV5-1; CDR3: CASSGAGSGETQYF
J: TRBJ2-7; V: TRBV5-1; CDR3: CASSLVQGSSYEQYF
J: TRBJ1-4; V: TRBV5-1; CDR3: CASSSDSGNEKLFF
J: TRBJ2-7; V: TRBV7-8; CDR3: CASSLFRGRATYEQYF
J: TRBJ1-1; V: TRBV29-1; CDR3: CSVEDLARAEAFF
J: TRBJ1-1; V: TRBV9; CDR3: CASSVEWGATEAFF
J: TRBJ2-1; V: TRBV11-2; CDR3: CASSFPRTSGGADEQFF
J: TRBJ2-3; V: TRBV7-8; CDR3: CASSSYPSITDTQYF
J: TRBJ2-7; V: TRBV7-2; CDR3: CASSLGTTSYEQYF
J: TRBJ1-5; V: TRBV7-9; CDR3: CASSLETGLGQPQHF
J: TRBJ1-1; V: TRBV5-1; CDR3: CASSSPTANTEAFF
J: TRBJ2-5; V: TRBV7-3; CDR3: CASSRQVQETQYF
J: TRBJ2-2; V: TRBV12-3/TRBV12-4; CDR3: CASRELVLNTGELFF
J: TRBJ1-1; V: TRBV5-1; CDR3: CASSLRGKLNTEAFF
J: TRBJ2-4; V: TRBV5-1; CDR3: CASLGEGSSIQYF
J: TRBJ1-1; V: TRBV7-2; CDR3: CASSLARTGQRRNTEAFF
J: TRBJ2-1; V: TRBV20-1; CDR3: CSARDRSRGYEQFF
J: TRBJ2-7; V: TRBV12-3/TRBV12-4; CDR3: CASRATGLGEQYF
J: TRBJ2-3; V: TRBV5-1; CDR3: CASSLGRGTTDTQYF
J: TRBJ1-4; V: TRBV9; CDR3: CASSAEGGRNEKLFF
J: TRBJ1-2; V: TRBV24-1; CDR3: CATSDISRGNDGYTF
J: TRBJ1-3; V: TRBV10-3; CDR3: CAISEQPERQGRPGNTIYF
J: TRBJ2-3; V: TRBV29-1; CDR3: CSVEGRSPYTQYF
J: TRBJ2-7; V: TRBV19; CDR3: CASSPASGYREQYF
J: TRBJ2-2; V: TRBV9; CDR3: CASSVGTQNTGELFF
J: TRBJ2-1; V: TRBV12-3/TRBV12-4; CDR3: CASRGTSGGVLYNEQFF
J: TRBJ1-5; V: TRBV5-8; CDR3: CASFDTGFNQPQHF
J: TRBJ1-1; V: TRBV7-2; CDR3: CASSFIRTGGFEAFF
J: TRBJ2-1; V: TRBV7-2; CDR3: CASSLEGGGMSEQFF
J: TRBJ2-4; V: TRBV6-2/TRBV6-3; CDR3: CASRTDGGINIQYF
J: TRBJ2-1; V: TRBV6-5; CDR3: CASSSRVGEQFF
J: TRBJ2-2; V: TRBV6-1; CDR3: CASRPLGVGSGELFF
J: TRBJ2-1; V: TRBV20-1; CDR3: CSASNPQGVNEQFF
J: TRBJ2-5; V: TRBV7-9; CDR3: CASSLGQKTQYF
J: TRBJ2-1; V: TRBV7-9; CDR3: CASSPSPMGLNEQFF
J: TRBJ2-5; V: TRBV2; CDR3: CASSEFQETQYF